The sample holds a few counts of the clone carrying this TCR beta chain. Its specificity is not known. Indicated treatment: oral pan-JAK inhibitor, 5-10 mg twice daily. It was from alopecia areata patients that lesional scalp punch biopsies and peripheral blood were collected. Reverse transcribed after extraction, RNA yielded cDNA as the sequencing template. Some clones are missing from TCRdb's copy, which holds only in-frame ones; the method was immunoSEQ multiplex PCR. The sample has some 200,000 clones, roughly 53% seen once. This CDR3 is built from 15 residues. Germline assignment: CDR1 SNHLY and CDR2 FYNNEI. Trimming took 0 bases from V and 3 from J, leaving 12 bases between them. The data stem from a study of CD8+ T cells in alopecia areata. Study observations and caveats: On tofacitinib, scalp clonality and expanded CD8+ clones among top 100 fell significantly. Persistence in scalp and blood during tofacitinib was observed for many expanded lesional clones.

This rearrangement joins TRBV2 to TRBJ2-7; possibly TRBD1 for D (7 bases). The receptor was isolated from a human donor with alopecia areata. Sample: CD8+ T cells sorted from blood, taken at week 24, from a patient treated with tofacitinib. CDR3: CASSEAPGGGYEQYF. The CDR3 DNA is TGTGCCAGCAGTGAAGCCCCAGGGGGAGGCTACGAGCAGTACTTC. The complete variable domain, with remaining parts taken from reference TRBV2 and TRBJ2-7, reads EPEVTQTPSHQVTQMGQEVILRCVPISNHLYFYWYRQILGQKVEFLVSFYNNEISEKSEIFDDQFSVERPDGSNFTLKIRSTKLEDSAMYFCASSEAPGGGYEQYFGPGTRLTVT.